This T cell receptor (beta chain) was identified during a study of T cell responses to AZD1222 COVID-19 vaccine (dated by TCRdb to the early 2020s). Regarding the complete study: A total of 233 trial participants underwent TCR sequencing, of whom roughly 210 had received two doses of AZD1222 and about 25 had received two doses of the MenACWY control vaccine. Trial participants were enrolled by age into subgroups of 18-55, 56-69 and 70-plus years, and around 150, 28 and 57 TCR-sequenced participants, respectively, were included in these subgroups. What the research found in general, with its limitations: Reportedly, almost half of the unique spike-specific TCRs recognized epitopes lying outside the regions that are mutated in the B.1.351 and B.1.1.7 variants. Spike-specific TCR breadth and depth rose significantly after two AZD1222 doses compared with day 0 and with MenACWY recipients. The 56-69-year group was small, and its depth increase did not reach significance, likely because of low power. Participants were mostly white British and included more females than males, and it was suggested by the authors that clonal diversity may have been underestimated. Because no samples from the day 14 peak response were available, repertoires could be characterized only after the peak T cell response. Conclusions about previously exposed vaccinees are limited because only a handful of AZD1222 recipients were SARS-CoV-2 seropositive at baseline. The vaccine-associated CD4 TCRs covered the entire spike protein, and the dominant responses fell in regions 160-218 and 743-854.

Turning to this clone: Its binding antigen is unknown. Base qualities are not at hand, and no much larger clone is one base apart.

Per the publication, the time point label means: about 28 days (+/-7) after the second vaccine dose. The sample's treatment or condition label is to be understood as: meningococcal conjugate vaccine given as trial control. Samples from vaccinated people were obtained from the UK trials COV001 and COV002, which included a single-blind randomized controlled phase 2/3 trial of AZD1222 (ChAdOx1 nCoV-19) in healthy adults. For TCRbeta chain sequencing, PBMC samples from trial participants were taken at day 0 and at day 28 after the second dose. The CDR3 regions of human TCRbeta chains were analyzed by immunosequencing. The original pipeline was this. Repertoire TCRs were matched against a reference library of SARS-CoV-2-specific TCRs generated with the MIRA antigen-specificity platform. Breadth meant the fraction of unique TCRs that were SARS-CoV-2-associated, whereas depth meant the fraction of total T cells that were SARS-CoV-2-associated. Using the MIRA data, each spike-specific TCR was assigned both to the spike region to which the TCR was reactive and to a CD4 or CD8 class. Log10-transformed breadth and depth values were compared by one-way ANOVA with Sidak's multiple comparisons tests. Not all clones reach the TCRdb copy of this immuneACCESS table, which keeps in-frame sequences only. Checked studies attribute under half of the gap to unresolved V genes and leave the rest unexplained. The V and J calls and the clone size are those of that table, but D and trimming were determined from the DNA. The sample data list 140,000 to 150,000 clones, and 88% of these were observed just once. The ten largest clones add up to roughly 5.2% of the sample.

The sequencing here drew on peripheral blood, taken 28 days after the second dose of the MenACWY control vaccine. The origin of this receptor is an adult who received the MenACWY meningococcal vaccine as a control.

The CDR3 in this case is CASSWGLADQETQYF. The DNA sequence follows: TGCGCCAGCAGTTGGGGACTAGCGGACCAAGAGACCCAGTACTTC. This sequence uses TRBV5-1 and TRBJ2-5, with TRBD2 matching 11 junction bases. Trimming takes 5 bases off V and 0 bases off J; junction bases not matched to a gene: 3. Taken from cysteine to phenylalanine, the CDR3 has 15 residues. This entry keeps only the CDR3 DNA: 45 bases, framed from base 1. From the germline V gene, CDR1 is SGHRS and CDR2 is YFSETQ.